This T cell receptor beta chain was sequenced for a study of blood T cell repertoires in COVID-19. Looking at the study overall: Spain, Italy and the United States supplied samples that represented acute and convalescent COVID-19. T cells, B-cell-depleted T cells, or PBMCs supplied cDNA or gDNA.

Per the germline V gene, CDR1 is MNHEY and CDR2 is SVGEGT. After removal of 4 bases from V and 0 bases from J, the junction contained 6 bases not matched to a gene. This CDR3 contains 16 residues. Per the original data handling: Estimated nucleated cell counts came from reference gene primer amplification. Method: immunoSEQ multiplex PCR; TCRdb's copy keeps in-frame clones and lacks some. Clone size and the V and J calls come from that table; the DNA yielded D and trimming. The sample lists some 380,000 clones, roughly 90% occurring once. This TCR was recovered from a young man with active or convalescent COVID-19. The V gene is TRBV6-2 or TRBV6-3, the J gene TRBJ2-4, with 7 bases matching TRBD1. The sequenced sample consisted of peripheral blood. The CDR3 DNA is TGTGCCAGCAGTTGGGGACAGAACGAAGCCAAAAACATTCAGTACTTC. This translates into CASSWGQNEAKNIQYF.